The 27 T cell receptor beta chains given below trace back to one sample, sequenced in a study of T cell responses to AZD1222 COVID-19 vaccine. Sequencing used immunoSEQ multiplex PCR; TCRdb keeps in-frame clones, though not all of them. Here the sample spans fewer than 70,000 clones, about 74% being singletons. The input for sequencing was peripheral blood, taken 28 days after the second AZD1222 dose. Receptors originate from an adult who received the AZD1222 COVID-19 vaccine.

In its sample, this clone was seen once. The chain combines TRBV2 with TRBJ2-5, with TRBD2 matching over 7 bases. J lost 3 bases, V lost 8 bases, and 6 bases had no gene match. CDR3 length equals 13 residues. CDR1 is SNHLY and CDR2 is FYNNEI in the germline V gene. CDR3 protein: CASPDGGKETQYF. Written as DNA, the CDR3 is TGTGCCAGCCCCGACGGGGGGAAAGAGACCCAGTACTTC.

The V and J genes are TRBV5-1 and TRBJ1-1, with D hard to call. V dropped 0 bases and J dropped 1 base, with 7 bases sitting between them. The germline gives CDR1 SGHRS, CDR2 YFSETQ. The length of the CDR3 is 14 residues. CDR3 nucleotides: TGCGCCAGCAGCTTGGAATTTAGGAACACTGAAGCTTTCTTT. This encodes CASSLEFRNTEAFF.

This chain links TRBV18 with TRBJ1-6; D is uncertain. Germline V CDR1 and CDR2: KGHSH, LQKENI. The germline V and J ends were trimmed by 3 bases and 3 bases, with 3 bases remaining between them. The CDR3 sequence is 13 residues long. CDR3 coding DNA: TGTGCCAGCTCACCGAACTATAATTCACCCCTCCACTTT. Translating it yields CASSPNYNSPLHF.

The chain is built from TRBV5-8 and TRBJ1-5; 9 nucleotides agree with TRBD1. The germline V gene has CDR1 SGHTS and CDR2 YDEGEE. Trimming took 4 bases from V and 1 from J; bases not matched to a gene: 3. This CDR3 spans 15 amino acids. For the CDR3, the DNA is TGTGCCAGCAGCCGCGGACAGGGGAGCAATCAGCCCCAGCATTTT. Encoded protein: CASSRGQGSNQPQHF.

The chain carries TRBV9 and TRBJ1-1; D is uncertain. V lost 6 bases and J lost 1, with 16 bases in between. CDR3 size: 15 residues. Germline CDR1 SGDLS, CDR2 YYNGEE. The CDR3 is CASTSSYGENTEAFF. The DNA of the CDR3 is TGTGCCAGCACTTCGTCGTATGGGGAGAACACTGAAGCTTTCTTT.

This clone was recorded only once. The chain combines TRBV10-3 with TRBJ2-7; 7 nucleotides agree with TRBD1. V dropped 7 bases and J dropped 1; count of bases not matched to a gene: 10. CDR3 length: 15 amino acids. Germline V gene sequence: CDR1 ENHRY, CDR2 SYGVKD. In nucleotides, the CDR3 is TGTGCCATCACCCCAAACAGGGGAGAATCCTACGAGCAGTACTTC. It encodes CAITPNRGESYEQYF.

The J gene is TRBJ1-1, the V gene TRBV19; possible D gene TRBD1, 5 bases. This CDR3 has 14 amino acids. Deletions cut 7 bases from V and 1 base from J, with 13 bases between. The germline V gene encodes CDR1 LNHDA and CDR2 SQIVND (reference sequence). The CDR3 region is CASTPGVTNTEAFF. The CDR3, as DNA: TGTGCCAGTACCCCGGGGGTTACGAACACTGAAGCTTTCTTT.

The chain uses TRBV5-1 and TRBJ1-4; 7 nucleotides agree with TRBD1. With 0 bases clipped from V and 7 bases from J, the junction kept 12 bases outside the gene matches. CDR3 length: 17 residues. Per the germline V gene, CDR1 is SGHRS and CDR2 is YFSETQ. The CDR3 region has the DNA TGCGCCAGCAGCTTGGAGGCAGGGGGTAAGGATGGTGAAAAACTGTTTTTT. This translates into CASSLEAGGKDGEKLFF. The full variable domain, its missing parts supplied by reference TRBV5-1 and TRBJ1-4, is KAGVTQTPRYLIKTRGQQVTLSCSPISGHRSVSWYQQTPGQGLQFLFEYFSETQRNKGNFPGRFSGRQFSNSRSEMNVSTLELGDSALYLCASSLEAGGKDGEKLFFGSGTQLSVL.

The chain is built from TRBV6-5 and TRBJ1-6, with unresolved D. The CDR3 contains 16 residues. Germline-derived CDR1 and CDR2 are MNHEY and SVGAGI. Trimming removed 0 bases at V and 7 bases at J, with 13 bases between. CDR3 residues: CASSYSSPTGNSPLHF. CDR3 nucleotides: TGTGCCAGCAGTTACTCCTCCCCTACGGGGAATTCACCCCTCCACTTT.

The DNA of the CDR3 is TGTGCCACCAGCAGAGATAGCGGCAGGACCGCGACCGGGGAGCTGTTTTTT. This translates into CATSRDSGRTATGELFF. The V call is TRBV15, the J call TRBJ2-2; D is possibly TRBD2 (6 bases). The CDR3 runs 17 residues. V was trimmed by 0 bases and J by 5 bases, leaving 16 bases between them. Germline CDR1 is LNHNV and CDR2 is YYDKDF (reference sequence).

The J gene is TRBJ2-3, the V gene TRBV3-1 (or the pseudogene TRBV3-2); D is perhaps TRBD2 (6 bases). The CDR3 loop spans 15 amino acids. V gave up 5 bases and J gave up 0 bases, with 12 bases separating them. CDR1 is LGHDT, CDR2 YNNKEL, per germline (reference sequence). CDR3 nucleotides: TGTGCCAGCAGCTACGGGACTCCCAGCACAGATACGCAGTATTTT. This encodes CASSYGTPSTDTQYF.

V is TRBV7-2 and J is TRBJ1-2; possibly TRBD1 for D (6 bases). V lost 5 bases and J 4 bases, leaving 17 bases between the germline ends. The CDR3 contains 15 residues. The germline V gene encodes CDR1 SGHTA and CDR2 FQGNSA. The CDR3 DNA is TGTGCCAGCAGCCACCCCGGGACATCCTTCTATGGCTACACCTTC. It specifies CASSHPGTSFYGYTF.

The chain has TRBV5-6 and TRBJ1-2; D might be TRBD1 (5 bases). Germline CDR1 is SGHDT and CDR2 is YYEEEE. This CDR3 has 15 amino acids. V lost 0 bases, J lost 7 bases, and 16 bases lay in between. The CDR3 region has the DNA TGTGCCAGCAGCTTGGCCTCTGGGGCCCGGGGTGGCTACACCTTC. It translates to CASSLASGARGGYTF.

The V and J genes are TRBV11-3 and TRBJ1-1; possibly TRBD1 for D (5 bases). Trimming stripped 0 bases from V and 5 bases from J, with 7 bases between. Germline CDR1 is SGHNT and CDR2 is YENEEA. This CDR3 region has 13 residues. CDR3 loop: CASSLDYRTEAFF. DNA for the CDR3: TGTGCCAGCAGCTTAGACTACAGGACTGAAGCTTTCTTT.

This sequence joins TRBV5-5 and TRBJ2-2; a possible D gene is TRBD1 (6 bases). The ends were cut back, 0 bases at V and 5 bases at J, with 17 bases in the middle. The CDR3 is 17 residues long. In germline, CDR1 is SGHKS, CDR2 YYEKEE (reference sequence). The CDR3 DNA reads as TGTGCCAGCAGCTTGGCCCTCACAGGGCCCGAAACCGGGGAGCTGTTTTTT. Amino acids: CASSLALTGPETGELFF.

The rearrangement uses TRBV9 and TRBJ2-2; no firm D call. The germline V and J ends were trimmed by 1 base and 6 bases, with 4 bases remaining between them. Looked up from germline, CDR1 is SGDLS and CDR2 is YYNGEE. The CDR3 consists of 12 residues. In DNA form, the CDR3 reads TGTGCCAGCAGCGTACTCTCCGGGGAGCTGTTTTTT. Protein sequence: CASSVLSGELFF. Drawing the rest from reference TRBV9 and TRBJ2-2, the complete variable domain is DSGVTQTPKHLITATGQRVTLRCSPRSGDLSVYWYQQSLDQGLQFLIQYYNGEERAKGNILERFSAQQFPDLHSELNLSSLELGDSALYFCASSVLSGELFFGEGSRLTVL.

This sequence joins TRBV7-2 and TRBJ2-7; possible D gene TRBD2, 8 bases. Germline CDR1 is SGHTA and CDR2 is FQGNSA. V lost 0 bases, J lost 1 base, and 22 bases lay in between. There are 19 residues in the CDR3. CDR3 nucleotides: TGTGCCAGCAGCTTAGCGCCGGGAGGGTTGCGGGACAGATCCTACGAGCAGTACTTC. As protein: CASSLAPGGLRDRSYEQYF.

This chain joins TRBV7-8 and TRBJ1-2, with TRBD1 matching 10 bases. Germline V gene lookup returns CDR1 SGHVS and CDR2 FQNEAQ. This CDR3 has 19 residues. V trimming: 1 base; J trimming: 5 bases; junction bases outside the gene matches: 16. The DNA for the CDR3 is TGTGCCAGCAGCTTAGGGGGGACAGGGGACTCACGGATCCGATATGGCTACACCTTC. Its translation is CASSLGGTGDSRIRYGYTF.

This CDR3 is CAWSVGTGDNQPQHF. The CDR3 DNA is TGTGCCTGGAGTGTTGGGACTGGCGACAATCAGCCCCAGCATTTT. The V gene is TRBV30, the J gene TRBJ1-5; TRBD1 might be the D (5 bases). The CDR3 covers 15 residues. Germline V gene lookup returns CDR1 GTSNPN and CDR2 SVGIG (reference sequence). The V end lost 0 bases, the J end lost 3 bases, and 12 bases lay between the germline ends.

The chain recombines TRBV18 with TRBJ2-7; D perhaps matches TRBD2 (6 bases). CDR1 is KGHSH, CDR2 LQKENI, per germline. This CDR3 is 14 amino acids long. Trimming shortened V by 5 bases and J by 3 bases, and 14 bases separated the two germline ends. CDR3 protein: CASSSAGPGYEQYF. CDR3 nucleotides: TGTGCCAGCTCATCGGCGGGACCGGGCTACGAGCAGTACTTC.

CDR3 protein: CASSRGDTQYF. The CDR3 DNA reads as TGTGCCAGCAGCAGGGGAGATACGCAGTATTTT. The chain has TRBV12-3 or TRBV12-4 and TRBJ2-3; D might be TRBD1 (6 bases). Trimming removed 6 bases at V and 5 bases at J, with 6 bases between. The CDR3 totals 11 residues.

The V call is TRBV4-2, the J call TRBJ2-1, with D perhaps matching TRBD2 (7 bases). Germline CDR1 is LGHNA and CDR2 is YNFKEQ. Trimming took 0 bases from V and 8 from J, leaving 17 bases between them. The length of the CDR3 is 16 residues. The CDR3 loop reads CASSQDWGGASHEQFF. The CDR3 DNA follows: TGTGCCAGCAGCCAAGATTGGGGGGGGGCCTCCCATGAGCAGTTCTTC.

The rearrangement uses TRBV5-1 and TRBJ2-1; D is uncertain. The germline gives CDR1 SGHRS, CDR2 YFSETQ. This CDR3 contains 16 residues. V dropped 5 bases and J dropped 0 bases, with 15 bases sitting between them. The CDR3 DNA follows: TGCGCCAGCAGGAGGAACAGCGAACGCTCCTACAATGAGCAGTTCTTC. Its protein product is CASRRNSERSYNEQFF. The whole variable domain, filled in from reference TRBV5-1 and TRBJ2-1, reads KAGVTQTPRYLIKTRGQQVTLSCSPISGHRSVSWYQQTPGQGLQFLFEYFSETQRNKGNFPGRFSGRQFSNSRSEMNVSTLELGDSALYLCASRRNSERSYNEQFFGPGTRLTVL.

V and J are TRBV19 and TRBJ2-7; 7 nucleotides line up with TRBD1. The CDR3 totals 15 residues. CDR1 is LNHDA and CDR2 is SQIVND in the germline V gene (reference sequence). Trimming cost V 3 bases and J 0 bases; bases outside gene matches: 5. For the CDR3, the DNA is TGTGCCAGTAGTATTGGACAGGTGAGCTCCTACGAGCAGTACTTC. Its translation is CASSIGQVSSYEQYF.

V is TRBV7-6 and J is TRBJ2-7, with D perhaps matching TRBD1 or TRBD2 (5 bases each). Trimming shortened V by 5 bases and J by 2 bases, and 16 bases separated the two germline ends. Germline assignment: CDR1 SGHVS and CDR2 FNYEAQ. CDR3 length equals 15 residues. The CDR3 loop reads CASSPQTRDPYEQYF. In DNA form, the CDR3 reads TGTGCCAGCAGCCCTCAGACCAGGGACCCCTACGAGCAGTACTTC.

This sequence joins TRBV5-1 and TRBJ2-7; TRBD1 or TRBD2 may be the D gene (5 bases each). Trimming took off 0 bases at V and 6 bases at J, with 16 bases between the two ends. Per the germline V gene, CDR1 is SGHRS and CDR2 is YFSETQ. The CDR3 runs to 15 residues. In DNA form, the CDR3 reads TGCGCCAGCAGCTTGGCTGGACTCCCCAGGGCCGAGCAGTACTTC. Translation: CASSLAGLPRAEQYF.

The CDR3 DNA reads TGTGCCATCAGCCCCTTTGGGCTAGCGGACAACACCGGGGAGCTGTTTTTT. This sequence encodes CAISPFGLADNTGELFF. This chain joins TRBV10-3 and TRBJ2-2; 7 bases align to TRBD2. Losses at the gene ends were 6 bases for V and 2 bases for J; bases not matched to a gene: 12. In germline, CDR1 is ENHRY, CDR2 SYGVKD. The CDR3 extends over 17 amino acids.